This entry lists 8 T cell receptor beta chains sequenced from one sample in a study of shared clonotypes between healthy human individuals. TCRdb keeps only in-frame clones here, not all; method: immunoSEQ multiplex PCR. This sample has about 2,500,000 clones; approximately 90% occur once, and the top ten carry around 0.14%. The source material was naive CD4+ T cells sorted from blood. Indicated subset: CD45RA+ positively selected. These receptor sequences come from a man aged 18 to 29 in good health.

A single count supports this clone. V usage is TRBV7-8 and J usage is TRBJ2-1; D is perhaps TRBD1 or TRBD2 (7 bases each). CDR1 and CDR2 from the germline V gene are SGHVS and FQNEAQ. V was trimmed by 1 base and J by 4 bases, leaving 11 bases between them. The CDR3 totals 15 residues. CDR3 coding DNA: TGTGCCAGCAGCTTAGGGGAGGGGGCGTACAATGAGCAGTTCTTC. Translated, it gives CASSLGEGAYNEQFF.

The chain joins TRBV19 to TRBJ2-2, with D possibly matching TRBD1 (6 bases). Germline V lookup: CDR1 LNHDA, CDR2 SQIVND (reference sequence). CDR3 length equals 15 residues. Trimming left V 7 bases short and J 0 bases short, with 12 bases between. Written as DNA, the CDR3 is TGTGCCAGTACCGTAGGACAGTCGAACACCGGGGAGCTGTTTTTT. This translates into CASTVGQSNTGELFF. Variable domain in full (rest from reference TRBV19 and TRBJ2-2): DGGITQSPKYLFRKEGQNVTLSCEQNLNHDAMYWYRQDPGQGLRLIYYSQIVNDFQKGDIAEGYSVSREKKESFPLTVTSAQKNPTAFYLCASTVGQSNTGELFFGEGSRLTVL.

The rearrangement joins TRBV5-6 to TRBJ1-6, with TRBD1 matching over 9 bases. J gave up 8 bases and V 4 bases, and 13 bases lay outside the gene matches. CDR1 and CDR2 (germline): SGHDT, YYEEEE. The CDR3 is 17 amino acids. The CDR3 reads CASSTSLLDRGDSPLHF. The CDR3 DNA reads as TGTGCCAGCAGCACATCCCTCCTCGACAGGGGGGATTCACCCCTCCACTTT. Full variable domain (outside the CDR3, taken from reference TRBV5-6 and TRBJ1-6): DAGVTQSPTHLIKTRGQQVTLRCSPKSGHDTVSWYQQALGQGPQFIFQYYEEEERQRGNFPDRFSGHQFPNYSSELNVNALLLGDSALYLCASSTSLLDRGDSPLHFGNGTRLTVT.

The chain joins TRBV28 to TRBJ2-1, with 10 positions matching TRBD2. CDR1 is MDHEN, CDR2 SYDVKM, per germline. Trimming cost V 5 bases and J 7 bases; bases outside gene matches: 5. The CDR3 covers 14 residues. The CDR3 bases are TGTGCCAGCAGTACGGGACTAGCGTTTAATGAGCAGTTCTTC. This gives the protein CASSTGLAFNEQFF.

The chain joins TRBV27 to TRBJ1-3, with D hard to call. CDR3 length: 11 residues. Trimming pared 6 bases from V and 4 bases from J, leaving 4 bases between. From germline, CDR1 is MNHEY and CDR2 SMNVEV (reference sequence). CDR3 loop: CASRLGNTIYF. The CDR3 coding sequence is TGTGCCAGCAGACTAGGAAACACCATATATTTT.

V is TRBV6-6 and J is TRBJ1-2; D possibly corresponds to TRBD1 (5 bases). This CDR3 comprises 15 residues. The V gene's germline CDR1 is MNHNY and CDR2 SVGAGI (reference sequence). The V and J ends lost 4 bases and 4 bases respectively, with 16 bases between them. CDR3: CASSSGTAASYGYTF. The DNA of the CDR3 is TGTGCCAGCAGTTCTGGGACCGCCGCAAGCTATGGCTACACCTTC.

This chain joins TRBV2 and TRBJ2-5; TRBD2 matches 8 bases. The germline CDR1 and CDR2 sequences are SNHLY and FYNNEI. Unmatched junction bases numbered 3, after V lost 7 bases and J lost 5 bases. There are 12 residues in the CDR3. The DNA of the CDR3 is TGTGCCAGCATGGGACTAGTCGAGACCCAGTACTTC. Protein product: CASMGLVETQYF.

There are a few counts of this clone. The chain has TRBV30 and TRBJ1-1; no clear D. V was trimmed by 1 base and J by 6 bases, leaving 6 bases between them. Per germline, CDR1 GTSNPN and CDR2 SVGIG (reference sequence). CDR3 length equals 11 residues. The CDR3 here is CAWSAGSEAFF. DNA of the CDR3: TGTGCCTGGAGTGCAGGTTCTGAAGCTTTCTTT.